Below, 20 T cell receptor beta chains from the same sample are listed, as sequenced in a study of vaccination and CD4 T cells after COVID-19. Their specific antigens are unknown. CD4+ T cells that had been cultured provided DNA sequenced with the Oncomine TCR Beta short-read assay. TCRdb independently ran MiXCR on the PCR reads; one entry per CDR3 protein. The table lists nearly 7,000 distinct CDR3 sequences, just under 75% of them singletons, with more than 25% in the top ten. The treatment here: approximately nine-day PBMC culture with coronavirus spike peptide pools or control peptides (ViraFEST assay). The sequenced sample was CD4+ T cells from blood, cultured in vitro. These TCRs come from a human donor who had recovered from COVID-19.

V is TRBV20-1 and J is TRBJ2-3, with D perhaps TRBD2 (6 bases). The CDR3 consists of 11 residues. CDR1 is DFQATT and CDR2 is SNEGSKA in the germline V gene (reference sequence). V was shortened by 3 bases and J by 11 bases, with 12 bases between the two germline ends. The CDR3 DNA reads as TGCAGTGCTAGTTGGACGGGGGAGCAGTATTTT. As protein: CSASWTGEQYF.

Only a few counts were recorded for this clonotype. The chain joins TRBV30 to TRBJ1-2; 11 bases map to TRBD1. Looked up from germline, CDR1 is GTSNPN and CDR2 is SVGIG (reference sequence). J was trimmed by 2 bases and V by 8 bases; bases with no gene match: 7. The CDR3 extends over 14 amino acids. The CDR3 sequence: CAGTGGKLNYGYTF. The CDR3 nucleotides are TGTGCCGGGACAGGGGGGAAACTAAACTATGGCTACACCTTC.

The V and J genes are TRBV7-2 and TRBJ1-4, with D possibly being TRBD1 (5 bases). The CDR3 totals 15 residues. V lost 5 bases and J 6 bases, leaving 16 bases between the germline ends. CDR1 is SGHTA, CDR2 FQGNSA, per germline. The CDR3 region is CASSRLVGGDEKLFF. The CDR3 DNA reads as TGTGCCAGCAGCCGCTTGGTCGGGGGGGATGAAAAACTGTTTTTT. The full variable domain, in which reference TRBV7-2 and TRBJ1-4 provide the parts outside the CDR3, is GAGVSQSPSNKVTEKGKDVELRCDPISGHTALYWYRQSLGQGLEFLIYFQGNSAPDKSGLPSDRFSAERTGGSVSTLTIQRTQQEDSAVYLCASSRLVGGDEKLFFGSGTQLSVL.

The table lists this clonotype with a few counts. V usage is TRBV24-1 and J usage is TRBJ2-3; D remains ambiguous. Between the trimmed V and J ends, which lost 3 bases and 6 bases, there was a span of 9 bases. Germline V CDR1 and CDR2: KGHDR, SFDVKD. CDR3 length equals 13 residues. In DNA form, the CDR3 reads TGTGCCACCAGTGATGCCCTCAGGGATACGCAGTATTTT. This translates into CATSDALRDTQYF.

The V gene is TRBV11-2, the J gene TRBJ1-2; the D gene is possibly TRBD1 (6 bases). Germline CDR1 SGHAT, CDR2 FQNNGV. V was clipped by 0 bases and J by 3 bases, with 11 bases between them. This CDR3 has 15 amino acids. The chain's CDR3 is CASSLDGGADYGYTF. Here the CDR3 DNA reads TGTGCCAGCAGCTTAGACGGGGGGGCGGACTATGGCTACACCTTC.

The J gene is TRBJ1-3, the V gene TRBV20-1; tentatively, D is TRBD1 (5 bases). V gave up 6 bases and J gave up 4 bases, with 16 bases separating them. CDR3 length: 14 residues. Germline V gene sequence: CDR1 DFQATT, CDR2 SNEGSKA (reference sequence). The CDR3 sequence: CSARDSRSGNTIYF. CDR3 coding DNA: TGCAGTGCCCGGGACTCTCGCTCCGGAAACACCATATATTTT.

The rearrangement joins TRBV4-1 to TRBJ2-3; D possibly matches TRBD1 or TRBD2 (6 bases each). The CDR3 contains 13 residues. Germline V gene sequence: CDR1 MGHRA, CDR2 YSYEKL. The germline V and J ends were trimmed by 4 bases and 6 bases, with 11 bases remaining between them. CDR3 nucleotides: TGCGCCAGCAGCCTTACAGGGAGGGATACGCAGTATTTT. Translated: CASSLTGRDTQYF.

The chain has TRBV20-1 and TRBJ2-3; D uncertain. The ends were cut back, 3 bases at V and 6 bases at J, with 16 bases in the middle. There are 14 residues in the CDR3. Per the germline V gene, CDR1 is DFQATT and CDR2 is SNEGSKA (reference sequence). CDR3 DNA sequence: TGCAGTGCTAGGACCCTCAACCACTTGGATACGCAGTATTTT. As protein: CSARTLNHLDTQYF.

J is TRBJ1-4 and V is TRBV6-1; D remains ambiguous. Trimming left V 6 bases short and J 5 bases short, with 13 bases between. This CDR3 spans 14 amino acids. The germline gives CDR1 MNHNS, CDR2 SASEGT. The CDR3 bases are TGTGCCAGCAGGCAGACCCCCAGCAATGAAAAACTGTTTTTT. Encoded protein: CASRQTPSNEKLFF.

The gene calls are TRBV12-5 and TRBJ2-7; 11 bases agree with TRBD2. This CDR3 spans 17 amino acids. The junction had 12 bases not matched to a gene; V was cut back by 6 bases and J by 2 bases. Germline CDR1 LGHNT, CDR2 FRNRAP. CDR3 sequence reads: CASGPSPLAGGPYEQYF. The CDR3 nucleotides are TGTGCTAGTGGCCCATCCCCCCTAGCGGGGGGACCCTACGAGCAGTACTTC. Full variable domain (remainder filled in from reference TRBV12-5 and TRBJ2-7): DARVTQTPRHKVTEMGQEVTMRCQPILGHNTVFWYRQTMMQGLELLAYFRNRAPLDDSGMPKDRFSAEMPDATLATLKIQPSEPRDSAVYFCASGPSPLAGGPYEQYFGPGTRLTVT.

This clonotype was picked up one time. The chain has TRBV20-1 and TRBJ1-6, with 8 bases matching TRBD1. Looked up from germline, CDR1 is DFQATT and CDR2 is SNEGSKA (reference sequence). Trimming cost V 5 bases and J 7 bases; bases outside gene matches: 22. This CDR3 contains 19 residues. The CDR3 DNA reads as TGCAGTGCTGGAGGAAGCCTTGATGGACAGGGAAGGAAGAATTCACCCCTCCACTTT. Translated: CSAGGSLDGQGRKNSPLHF.

This chain links TRBV28 with TRBJ1-2; D gene unclear. From germline, CDR1 is MDHEN and CDR2 SYDVKM. The ends were cut back, 3 bases at V and 5 bases at J, with 13 bases in the middle. The CDR3 contains 14 residues. Written as DNA, the CDR3 is TGTGCCAGCAGTTTGGCCGGTTCCACGTATGGCTACACCTTC. Protein product: CASSLAGSTYGYTF.

The rearrangement uses TRBV7-9 and TRBJ1-1; TRBD1 matches at 9 bases. Losses at the gene ends were 7 bases for V and 0 bases for J; bases not matched to a gene: 9. The CDR3 runs to 16 residues. Germline CDR1 and CDR2: SEHNR and FQNEAQ (reference sequence). This CDR3 reads CASTDFTGGMNTEAFF. The DNA for the CDR3 is TGTGCCAGCACTGACTTTACAGGGGGCATGAACACTGAAGCTTTCTTT.

This chain uses TRBV20-1 with TRBJ2-2; no definite D call. Deletions cut 5 bases from V and 3 bases from J, with 10 bases between. This CDR3 contains 13 residues. Germline CDR1 reads DFQATT; CDR2 reads SNEGSKA (reference sequence). The CDR3 nucleotides are TGCAGTGCTGGGTTATCGTACACCGGGGAGCTGTTTTTT. It specifies CSAGLSYTGELFF.

The genes are TRBV21-1 and TRBJ2-1; TRBD2, the table's D call, lacks a check against the DNA. TRBV21-1 is a documented pseudogene. The CDR3 runs to 13 residues. As DNA, the CDR3 is TGTGCCAGCGGGACTAGCGTCTACAATGAGCAGTTCTTC. Protein sequence: CASGTSVYNEQFF.

The chain couples TRBV2 to TRBJ2-1; TRBD2 agrees at 10 bases. Unmatched junction bases numbered 2, after V lost 4 bases and J lost 2 bases. The CDR3 runs to 15 residues. Germline CDR1 is SNHLY and CDR2 is FYNNEI. The CDR3 here is CASSGTSGAYNEQFF. CDR3 coding DNA: TGTGCCAGCAGTGGGACTAGCGGCGCCTACAATGAGCAGTTCTTC.

The chain links TRBV7-3 to TRBJ1-1; no clear D gene. The CDR3 loop spans 14 amino acids. With 1 base removed from V and 4 bases from J, the gap between germline ends came to 10 bases. Per germline, CDR1 SGHTA and CDR2 FQGTGA. The CDR3 is CASSLSGVGTEAFF. CDR3 in DNA: TGTGCCAGCAGCTTAAGCGGGGTGGGCACTGAAGCTTTCTTT. Looking up the rest from reference TRBV7-3 and TRBJ1-1 gives the full variable domain: GAGVSQTPSNKVTEKGKYVELRCDPISGHTALYWYRQSLGQGPEFLIYFQGTGAADDSGLPNDRFFAVRPEGSVSTLKIQRTERGDSAVYLCASSLSGVGTEAFFGQGTRLTVV.

This clonotype occurred once. This sequence joins TRBV6-4 and TRBJ2-2; perhaps TRBD1 as D (5 bases). The CDR3 contains 14 residues. The V gene's germline CDR1 is MRHNA and CDR2 SNTAGT. V was trimmed by 5 bases and J by 1 base, leaving 8 bases between them. Here the CDR3 reads CASSTTGNTGELFF. DNA of the CDR3: TGTGCCAGCAGTACCACAGGGAACACCGGGGAGCTGTTTTTT.

This clonotype is a singleton in its sample. This chain joins TRBV21-1 and TRBJ2-5; the table's D gene call, TRBD1, was not cross checked with the DNA. TRBV21-1 is termed a pseudogene. CDR3 size: 14 residues. As DNA, the CDR3 is TGTGCCAGCAGCAAAGCGGGGGGAAGGGAGACCCAGTACTTC. It specifies CASSKAGGRETQYF.

The chain recombines TRBV28 with TRBJ2-7; 8 bases line up with TRBD1. V shed 7 bases and J 2 bases; nucleotides not matched to a gene: 10. This CDR3 is 15 amino acids long. Germline V gene data show CDR1 as MDHEN and CDR2 as SYDVKM. The chain's CDR3 is CASTSTGGGPYEQYF. Written as DNA, the CDR3 is TGTGCCAGCACCTCTACAGGGGGAGGACCCTACGAGCAGTACTTC.